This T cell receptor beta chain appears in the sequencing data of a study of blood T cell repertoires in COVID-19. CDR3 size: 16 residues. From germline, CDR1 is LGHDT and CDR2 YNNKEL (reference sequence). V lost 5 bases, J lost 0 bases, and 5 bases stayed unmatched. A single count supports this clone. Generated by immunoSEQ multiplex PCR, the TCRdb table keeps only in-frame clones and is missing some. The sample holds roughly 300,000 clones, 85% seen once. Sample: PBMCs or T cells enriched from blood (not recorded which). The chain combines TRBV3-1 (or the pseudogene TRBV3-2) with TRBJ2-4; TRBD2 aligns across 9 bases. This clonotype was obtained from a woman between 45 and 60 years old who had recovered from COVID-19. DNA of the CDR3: TGTGCCAGCAGCGCCCTAGCGGGGCTAGCCAAAAACATTCAGTACTTC. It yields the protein CASSALAGLAKNIQYF.